These 30 T cell receptor beta chains share one sample of origin, sequenced in a study of T-cell reconstitution after alpha-beta-depleted transplantation in children. During its preparation, the TCRbeta library received unique molecular identifiers. TCRdb re-called the PCR reads through MiXCR, storing one row per CDR3 protein. The sample shows roughly 500,000 distinct CDR3 sequences, around a third of them seen only once. Sequencing was performed on PBMCs from the stem cell graft donor, taken from the stem cell graft. These receptors were obtained from a human donor who donated a stem cell graft to a child with aplastic anemia.

This clonotype was observed a single time. The chain couples TRBV5-6 to TRBJ2-7; 14 nucleotides align to TRBD2. The germline V gene has CDR1 SGHDT and CDR2 YYEEEE. The CDR3 length is 19 residues. The J segment lost 4 bases and the V segment lost 5 bases, leaving 17 bases of the junction unmatched. The DNA of the CDR3 is TGTGCCAGCAGTGCCAACCCTACCGGGACTAGCGGGAGAAGGTACGAGCAGTACTTC. It encodes CASSANPTGTSGRRYEQYF.

The chain uses TRBV12-5 and TRBJ1-1; D is unresolved. CDR1 and CDR2 from the germline V gene are LGHNT and FRNRAP. The CDR3 runs 12 residues. V gave up 5 bases and J gave up 5 bases, with 9 bases separating them. CDR3 in amino acids: CASGLGRTEAFF. CDR3 nucleotides: TGTGCTAGTGGTCTGGGGAGGACTGAAGCTTTCTTT.

Regarding this clonotype: Relative to the germline gene, one junction end is altered; a read error may explain this. The chain joins TRBV20-1 to TRBJ1-1; 10 bases map to TRBD1. CDR3 size: 14 residues. CDR1 and CDR2 (germline): DFQATT, SNEGSKA (reference sequence). CDR3 coding DNA: TGCAGTGGTAGAGCATGGGACAGGGGTACTGAAGCTTTCTTT. Translation gives CSGRAWDRGTEAFF.

This clonotype has ten or more counts. The chain carries TRBV12-3 or TRBV12-4 and TRBJ1-2; maybe TRBD1 (5 bases). V lost 6 bases, J lost 5 bases, and 13 bases lay in between. The CDR3 length is 13 residues. CDR3 nucleotide sequence: TGTGCCAGCAGCTTGTCAGGGAATTATGGCTACACCTTC. Translated, it gives CASSLSGNYGYTF.

V gene TRBV27 combines with J gene TRBJ2-6; D remains unclear. This CDR3 comprises 15 residues. Germline CDR1 is MNHEY and CDR2 is SMNVEV (reference sequence). V gave up 10 bases and J gave up 0 bases, with 13 bases separating them. As DNA, the CDR3 is TGTGCCACCAAGAAAGGGTTCTCTGGGGCCAACGTCCTGACTTTC. Translating it yields CATKKGFSGANVLTF. Full variable domain (missing parts from reference TRBV27 and TRBJ2-6): EAQVTQNPRYLITVTGKKLTVTCSQNMNHEYMSWYRQDPGLGLRQIYYSMNVEVTDKGDVPEGYKVSRKEKRNFPLILESPSPNQTSLYFCATKKGFSGANVLTFGAGSRLTVL.

This clonotype was seen only a few times. J is TRBJ2-1 and V is TRBV4-3; D gene unclear. CDR3 length equals 17 residues. V shed 4 bases and J shed 0 bases, with 16 bases lying between them. CDR1 and CDR2 from the germline V gene are LGHNA and YSLEER. DNA for the CDR3: TGCGCCAGCAGCCTAACCCCGAGCCTGAGCTCCTACAATGAGCAGTTCTTC. Amino acid sequence: CASSLTPSLSSYNEQFF.

Only a few counts were recorded for this clonotype. The J gene is TRBJ2-1, the V gene TRBV20-1; 8 bases are a match to TRBD2. J lost 8 bases, V lost 6 bases, and 9 bases had no gene match. This CDR3 region has 13 residues. Germline V CDR1 and CDR2: DFQATT, SNEGSKA (reference sequence). CDR3 protein: CSAKTSAVDEQFF. The CDR3 DNA follows: TGCAGTGCCAAGACTAGCGCTGTTGATGAGCAGTTCTTC.

The rearrangement joins TRBV12-3 or TRBV12-4 to TRBJ1-4; 8 nucleotides agree with TRBD1. V lost 6 bases and J lost 5; bases outside the gene matches: 8. The CDR3 is made up of 15 amino acids. The CDR3 bases are TGTGCCAGCAGGGGGCCGGGGGACAGGAATGAAAAACTGTTTTTT. Protein: CASRGPGDRNEKLFF.

This clonotype was seen only a few times. The chain links TRBV5-1 to TRBJ2-2; D is unresolved. From germline, CDR1 is SGHRS and CDR2 YFSETQ. This CDR3 is built from 15 residues. V lost 2 bases and J 1 base, leaving 9 bases between the germline ends. The CDR3 is CASSFGQENTGELFF. The DNA of the CDR3 is TGCGCCAGCAGCTTCGGGCAGGAGAACACCGGGGAGCTGTTTTTT.

In its sample, this clonotype was seen a few times. The genes are TRBV25-1 and TRBJ2-3; tentative D call: TRBD2 (6 bases). The CDR3 sequence is 16 residues long. Germline V lookup: CDR1 MGHDK, CDR2 SYGVNS. Trimming pared 6 bases from V and 4 bases from J, leaving 20 bases between. The CDR3 reads CASRSSLGGGPDTQYF. CDR3 coding DNA: TGTGCCAGCAGATCGTCCCTTGGGGGAGGTCCAGATACGCAGTATTTT.

This clonotype came up once. The V call is TRBV18, the J call TRBJ1-3; D uncertain. The V end lost 6 bases, the J end lost 0 bases, and 9 bases lay between the germline ends. The CDR3 runs to 14 residues. Germline V CDR1 and CDR2: KGHSH, LQKENI. The CDR3 loop reads CASSDTVSGNTIYF. CDR3 sequence (DNA): TGTGCCAGCTCGGATACGGTCTCTGGAAACACCATATATTTT.

This clonotype was observed a few times. The CDR3 here is CSAPPGTGGREQFF. CDR3 DNA sequence: TGCAGTGCTCCCCCCGGGACAGGGGGCCGTGAGCAGTTCTTC. J is TRBJ2-1 and V is TRBV20-1; 12 nucleotides align to TRBD1. V was pared by 5 bases and J by 9 bases, with 8 bases of the junction left unmatched. This CDR3 is 14 amino acids long. Germline values: CDR1 DFQATT, CDR2 SNEGSKA (reference sequence).

The chain is built from TRBV29-1 and TRBJ2-1; TRBD2 is a possible D gene (5 bases). This CDR3 region has 14 residues. V lost 6 bases and J 2 bases, leaving 14 bases between the germline ends. From germline, CDR1 is SQVTM and CDR2 ANQGSEA. CDR3 amino acids: CSVSFPGAYNEQFF. For the CDR3, the DNA is TGCAGCGTATCATTCCCCGGGGCCTACAATGAGCAGTTCTTC.

The chain uses TRBV9 and TRBJ2-1; TRBD2 matches at 9 bases. Germline V lookup: CDR1 SGDLS, CDR2 YYNGEE. This CDR3 contains 15 residues. J gave up 6 bases and V 0 bases, and 4 bases lay outside the gene matches. The CDR3 spells CASSVGGTSPNEQFF. DNA of the CDR3: TGTGCCAGCAGCGTAGGAGGGACTAGCCCCAATGAGCAGTTCTTC.

This chain uses TRBV25-1 with TRBJ1-2; D call uncertain. CDR1 is MGHDK, CDR2 SYGVNS, per germline. The length of the CDR3 is 13 residues. V gave up 6 bases and J gave up 4 bases, with 12 bases separating them. The CDR3 loop reads CASRAGSLYGYTF. The CDR3 DNA follows: TGTGCCAGCAGGGCCGGGTCCCTCTATGGCTACACCTTC.

This clonotype was detected only a few times. The chain employs TRBV11-2 and TRBJ2-1, with 7 positions matching TRBD2. In germline, CDR1 is SGHAT, CDR2 FQNNGV. The CDR3 contains 15 residues. V trimming: 0 bases; J trimming: 7 bases; junction bases outside the gene matches: 6. The CDR3 is CASSLDRGEGNEQFF. CDR3 bases: TGTGCCAGCAGCTTAGATAGAGGGGAGGGGAATGAGCAGTTCTTC. Full variable domain (outside the CDR3, taken from reference TRBV11-2 and TRBJ2-1): EAGVAQSPRYKIIEKRQSVAFWCNPISGHATLYWYQQILGQGPKLLIQFQNNGVVDDSQLPKDRFSAERLKGVDSTLKIQPAKLEDSAVYLCASSLDRGEGNEQFFGPGTRLTVL.

CDR3 DNA: TGTGCCAGCAGCTTTGAGGCGGGGGAGCAGTACTTC. It translates to CASSFEAGEQYF. This chain links TRBV28 with TRBJ2-7, with D maybe TRBD2 (6 bases). The germline CDR1 and CDR2 sequences are MDHEN and SYDVKM. This CDR3 comprises 12 residues. V was cut by 6 bases and J by 7 bases, with 13 bases left in between.

J is TRBJ2-4 and V is TRBV25-1; D is unclear. CDR1 is MGHDK, CDR2 SYGVNS, per germline. Deletions cut 1 base from V and 8 bases from J, with 9 bases between. The CDR3 runs 13 residues. The CDR3 loop reads CASSESAADIQYF. The CDR3 DNA reads TGTGCCAGCAGTGAATCCGCGGCGGACATTCAGTACTTC. Together with reference TRBV25-1 and TRBJ2-4, the CDR3 gives the full variable domain: EADIYQTPRYLVIGTGKKITLECSQTMGHDKMYWYQQDPGMELHLIHYSYGVNSTEKGDLSSESTVSRIRTEHFPLTLESARPSHTSQYLCASSESAADIQYFGAGTRLSVL.

The table lists this clonotype with a few counts. The chain carries TRBV12-3 or TRBV12-4 and TRBJ2-2; possibly TRBD1 or TRBD2 for D (5 bases each). The CDR3 runs 13 residues. Trimming removed 6 bases from V and 6 bases from J, with 11 bases in between. The CDR3 region is CASSLGVAGELFF. The CDR3 nucleotides are TGTGCCAGCAGCTTGGGGGTCGCCGGGGAGCTGTTTTTT.

This clonotype was seen more than once but under ten times. This rearrangement joins TRBV6-1 to TRBJ2-1, with 13 bases lining up with TRBD2. CDR1 and CDR2 from the germline V gene are MNHNS and SASEGT. The ends lost 10 bases at V and 5 bases at J; junction bases unmatched: 5. The CDR3 spans 14 residues. The DNA of the CDR3 is TGTGCCACCACCGGGACTAGCGGGAACAATGAGCAGTTCTTC. As protein: CATTGTSGNNEQFF.

This clonotype occurred a few times. The rearrangement links TRBV12-3 or TRBV12-4 to TRBJ1-1; D is unclear. Trimming cost V 5 bases and J 4 bases, with 14 bases left between them. The CDR3 runs 14 residues. CDR3 residues: CASSPGSWGTEAFF. The CDR3 DNA reads TGTGCCAGCAGTCCGGGATCTTGGGGCACTGAAGCTTTCTTT.

This clonotype turned up a few times. This chain connects TRBV27 to TRBJ2-7; 14 bases map to TRBD2. Germline V gene sequence: CDR1 MNHEY, CDR2 SMNVEV (reference sequence). This CDR3 is 15 amino acids long. Trimming cost V 6 bases and J 0 bases; bases outside gene matches: 1. CDR3 loop: CASRTSGRASYEQYF. Written as DNA, the CDR3 is TGTGCCAGCAGGACTAGCGGGAGGGCCTCCTACGAGCAGTACTTC.

V and J are TRBV5-1 and TRBJ2-7; D not certain. Per the germline V gene, CDR1 is SGHRS and CDR2 is YFSETQ. The CDR3 is 15 amino acids. Trimming stripped 3 bases from V and 2 bases from J, with 15 bases between. CDR3 DNA: TGCGCCAGCAGCTCGTCAAAAGGGTGGGCCTACGAGCAGTACTTC. Translated, it gives CASSSSKGWAYEQYF.

CDR3 loop: CSARSGYLEAFF. The CDR3, as DNA: TGCAGCGCCAGATCGGGGTACCTTGAAGCTTTCTTT. V and J are TRBV29-1 and TRBJ1-1; D is unclear. Looked up from germline, CDR1 is SQVTM and CDR2 is ANQGSEA. The V end was cut by 7 bases, the J end by 7 bases, with 16 bases between. The CDR3 covers 12 residues.

This chain joins TRBV7-2 and TRBJ2-7, with TRBD2 identical over 10 bases. The V and J ends lost 5 bases and 2 bases, in that order; junction bases with no gene match: 9. The germline V gene has CDR1 SGHTA and CDR2 FQGNSA. This CDR3 comprises 16 residues. The CDR3 loop is CASSLFTAGGPYEQYF. The CDR3 bases are TGTGCCAGCAGCCTTTTTACAGCGGGAGGGCCCTACGAGCAGTACTTC.

V and J are TRBV11-2 and TRBJ1-1; weak D call: TRBD1 (5 bases). The CDR3 sequence is 13 residues long. The germline V and J ends were trimmed by 9 bases and 6 bases, with 17 bases remaining between them. The V gene's germline CDR1 is SGHAT and CDR2 FQNNGV. In DNA form, the CDR3 reads TGTGCCAGTACATTGGGGGTGTTTGCTGAAGCTTTCTTT. Amino acids: CASTLGVFAEAFF.

This chain connects TRBV10-3 to TRBJ1-5; D might be TRBD1 (5 bases). V shed 1 base and J shed 0 bases, with 7 bases lying between them. CDR3 length: 15 amino acids. CDR1 ENHRY and CDR2 SYGVKD come from the germline V gene. CDR3 loop: CAISEYGTSNQPQHF. The CDR3 bases are TGTGCCATCAGTGAGTATGGGACTAGCAATCAGCCCCAGCATTTT.

The table lists this clonotype with a count of one. V is TRBV19 and J is TRBJ1-5; 9 positions agree with TRBD1. This CDR3 has 17 amino acids. Looked up from germline, CDR1 is LNHDA and CDR2 is SQIVND (reference sequence). V gave up 3 bases and J gave up 0 bases; unmatched junction bases: 6. The CDR3 loop reads CASSMTGGSYSNQPQHF. The CDR3 region has the DNA TGTGCCAGTAGTATGACAGGGGGATCCTATAGCAATCAGCCCCAGCATTTT.

The genes are TRBV20-1 and TRBJ1-1; D gene uncertain. Germline V gene lookup returns CDR1 DFQATT and CDR2 SNEGSKA (reference sequence). V was trimmed by 2 bases and J by 1 base, leaving 8 bases between them. The CDR3 sequence is 13 residues long. CDR3 residues: CSARMTRNTEAFF. The CDR3 DNA follows: TGCAGTGCTAGAATGACACGGAACACTGAAGCTTTCTTT.

V gene TRBV20-1 combines with J gene TRBJ2-5; 12 bases are shared with TRBD1. With 5 bases clipped from V and 5 bases from J, the junction kept 6 bases outside the gene matches. Germline CDR1 is DFQATT and CDR2 is SNEGSKA (reference sequence). The CDR3 runs 14 residues. CDR3 DNA sequence: TGCAGTGCTCCCGGGACAGGGGGCAGGGAGACCCAGTACTTC. It translates to CSAPGTGGRETQYF.